This T cell receptor (beta chain) was sequenced in a study of OX40 agonist ivuxolimab in advanced cancers. Only in-frame clones appear in the TCRdb table, and some are missing; sequencing was by immunoSEQ multiplex PCR. The repertoire consists of around 56,000 clones, with 75% to 85% occurring once and the leading ten covering 1% to 1.5%. The count of this clone is one. CDR3 size: 15 residues. The germline CDR1 and CDR2 sequences are SGHAT and FQNNGV. Material: CD4+ or CD8+ T cells sorted from blood, obtained in a trial of the OX40 agonist ivuxolimab. This sequence originates from an adult with an advanced solid tumor such as melanoma, head and neck, liver or kidney cancer. V and J are TRBV11-2 and TRBJ2-5; TRBD2 aligns across 9 bases. The J call may be faulty, since TRBJ2-7 better matches the DNA end. This chain's CDR3 is CASSPVRGGAYEQYF. In DNA form, the CDR3 reads TGTGCCAGCAGCCCCGTCCGCGGGGGGGCCTACGAGCAGTACTTC.